This T cell receptor (beta chain) came from a study of cytomegalovirus exposure and HLA in healthy donors. Notes on the study in general: Approximately 18,000 TCR beta sequences were associated with HLA alleles at 0.05 false discovery rate in a later analysis.

With respect to this clone: The antigen is unknown.

Use of 60 Vbeta and 13 Jbeta primers characterized the PCR. Clones were sequenced by immunoSEQ multiplex PCR, and TCRdb holds only the in-frame ones, with some missing. The table records about 64,000 clones, approximately 83% of them present only once. CDR3 size: 17 residues. V shed 1 base, J shed 8 bases, and the junction held 12 bases outside the gene matches. From germline, CDR1 is SGHRS and CDR2 YFSETQ. The chain is built from TRBV5-1 and TRBJ1-1; 12 positions match TRBD1. This clonotype originated in a female donor in good health and CMV-seronegative. Sequences were obtained from PBMCs. The CDR3 loop is CASSLRAGGQGAGEAFF. The CDR3 DNA sequence: TGCGCCAGCAGCTTGAGGGCGGGGGGACAGGGGGCCGGGGAAGCTTTCTTT.